The 6 T cell receptor beta chains below all came from one sample that was sequenced in a study of blood T cell repertoires in COVID-19 (dated by TCRdb to about 2020). The library was produced with the immunoSEQ multiplex PCR assay. TCRdb carries this immuneACCESS record with in-frame sequences only. Its versions omit some clonotypes, under half of them owing to an unresolved V gene in the studies checked, with the rest unexplained. The sample table holds about 230,000 clones, of which over 65% were seen once. Clones ranked in the top ten supply around 2.6% of the sample. The sequenced sample was peripheral blood. These TCRs come from a woman in her sixties or seventies with active or convalescent COVID-19.

This clone has just a few counts. The rearrangement joins TRBV10-3 to TRBJ1-2; D not resolved. Trimming stripped 11 bases from V and 5 bases from J, with 12 bases between. The CDR3 covers 11 residues. Germline-derived CDR1 and CDR2 are ENHRY and SYGVKD. This chain's CDR3 is CAASSGYGYTF. In DNA, the CDR3 is TGTGCCGCCTCGTCCGGGTATGGCTACACCTTC.

V is TRBV7-2 and J is TRBJ2-2; 13 bases line up with TRBD2. The CDR3 is made up of 15 amino acids. Germline V gene data show CDR1 as SGHTA and CDR2 as FQGNSA. The J segment lost 5 bases and the V segment lost 5 bases, leaving 2 bases of the junction unmatched. CDR3 in amino acids: CASSLTSGGTGELFF. In DNA form, the CDR3 reads TGTGCCAGCAGCCTGACTAGCGGGGGGACCGGGGAGCTGTTTTTT. Filled out from reference TRBV7-2 and TRBJ2-2, the complete variable domain reads GAGVSQSPSNKVTEKGKDVELRCDPISGHTALYWYRQSLGQGLEFLIYFQGNSAPDKSGLPSDRFSAERTGGSVSTLTIQRTQQEDSAVYLCASSLTSGGTGELFFGEGSRLTVL.

This chain links TRBV30 with TRBJ2-7, with D maybe TRBD1 (6 bases). CDR1 is GTSNPN and CDR2 is SVGIG in the germline V gene (reference sequence). The CDR3 sequence is 13 residues long. The V end was cut by 7 bases, the J end by 3 bases, with 16 bases between. CDR3 sequence: CAFTQGRIYEQYF. The DNA of the CDR3 is TGTGCCTTCACCCAGGGGCGGATCTACGAGCAGTACTTC.

V and J are TRBV19 and TRBJ2-7; perhaps TRBD2 as D (6 bases). Germline V gene lookup returns CDR1 LNHDA and CDR2 SQIVND (reference sequence). The CDR3 covers 16 residues. Trimming stripped 4 bases from V and 2 bases from J, with 18 bases between. The CDR3 nucleotides are TGTGCCAGTAGTAAGGGAGCGGGTCCTGGGACCTACGAGCAGTACTTC. Protein product: CASSKGAGPGTYEQYF.

This chain uses TRBV30 with TRBJ1-2; D not certain. The CDR3 is 13 residues long. V was pared by 3 bases and J by 3 bases, with 11 bases between. Per the germline V gene, CDR1 is GTSNPN and CDR2 is SVGIG (reference sequence). CDR3 nucleotide sequence: TGTGCCTGGAGCGGTACGGGATACTATGGCTACACCTTC. This sequence encodes CAWSGTGYYGYTF.

The genes are TRBV30 and TRBJ1-3; D gene unclear. V lost 0 bases to trimming and J lost 0 bases, with 6 bases between them. The CDR3 runs 14 residues. CDR1 GTSNPN and CDR2 SVGIG come from the germline V gene (reference sequence). The CDR3: CAWSVGYSGNTIYF. The CDR3, as DNA: TGTGCCTGGAGTGTCGGGTACTCTGGAAACACCATATATTTT. Using reference TRBV30 and TRBJ1-3 for the parts outside the CDR3, the full variable domain is SQTIHQWPATLVQPVGSPLSLECTVEGTSNPNLYWYRQAAGRGLQLLFYSVGIGQISSEVPQNLSASRPQDRQFILSSKKLLLSDSGFYLCAWSVGYSGNTIYFGEGSWLTVV.